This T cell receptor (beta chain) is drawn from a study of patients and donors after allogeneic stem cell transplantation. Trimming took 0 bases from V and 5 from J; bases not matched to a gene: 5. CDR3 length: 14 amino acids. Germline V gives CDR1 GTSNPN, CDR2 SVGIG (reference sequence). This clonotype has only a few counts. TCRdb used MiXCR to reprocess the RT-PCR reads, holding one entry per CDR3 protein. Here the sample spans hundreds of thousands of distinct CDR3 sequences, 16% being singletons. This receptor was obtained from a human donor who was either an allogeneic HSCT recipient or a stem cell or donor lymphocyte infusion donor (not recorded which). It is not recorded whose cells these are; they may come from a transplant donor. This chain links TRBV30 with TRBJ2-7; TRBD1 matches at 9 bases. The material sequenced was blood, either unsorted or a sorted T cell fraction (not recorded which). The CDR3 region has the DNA TGTGCCTGGAGTGTGGGGGACAGGGCTAACGAGCAGTACTTC. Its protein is CAWSVGDRANEQYF.